The sequence of this TCR beta chain was determined in a study of blood T cell repertoires in COVID-19. Study-level information: The samples span acute and convalescent COVID-19 from the United States, Italy and Spain. T cells, B-cell-depleted T cells, or PBMCs supplied cDNA or gDNA.

Authors' processing steps: Amplification of reference gene primers provided the estimated nucleated cell counts. Repertoires were generated with immunoSEQ multiplex PCR, while TCRdb's copy carries only in-frame clones and drops some. V, J and clone size are taken as reported in that table, and D and trimming were inferred from the DNA itself. The sample has 250,000 to 400,000 clones, approximately 90% seen once. Seattle cases were enrolled at active infection and followed longitudinally. CDR1 and CDR2 from the germline V gene are WSHSY and SAAADI. This CDR3 is 13 amino acids long. J lost 5 bases, V lost 3 bases, and 2 bases had no gene match.

V usage is TRBV10-2 and J usage is TRBJ1-2; TRBD1 aligns across 8 bases. This TCR derives from a woman aged 25 to 45 with COVID-19, enrolled during active disease. Sequencing was done on a sample of peripheral blood. CDR3 amino acids: CASSDRGPYGYTF. The DNA of the CDR3 is TGCGCCAGCAGTGACAGGGGGCCTTATGGCTACACCTTC.